A single sample is the source of the 2 T cell receptor beta chains below, sequenced in a study of shared clonotypes between healthy human individuals. Cells designated naive CD8 were CD45RO-negative and were positively selected for CCR7, with terminally differentiated effector memory CD45RA+ cells excluded. Data came from immunoSEQ multiplex PCR; TCRdb stores just in-frame clones and leaves some out. Among under 2,000,000 clones listed, approximately 94% were seen once. The sequencing input was naive CD8+ T cells sorted from blood. The receptors originated from a man between 18 and 29 years old in good health.

The V gene is TRBV12-5, the J gene TRBJ2-2, with a possible D match to TRBD1 (5 bases). The CDR3 spans 16 residues. Per germline, CDR1 LGHNT and CDR2 FRNRAP. Between the trimmed V and J ends, which lost 6 bases and 1 base, there was a span of 15 bases. This CDR3 is CASGANGRENTGELFF. As DNA, the CDR3 is TGTGCTAGTGGGGCAAACGGCAGGGAGAACACCGGGGAGCTGTTTTTT.

The V and J genes are TRBV5-4 and TRBJ2-3; D remains ambiguous. The V end was cut by 4 bases, the J end by 5 bases, with 8 bases between. CDR3 length equals 12 residues. Looked up from germline, CDR1 is SGHNT and CDR2 is YYREEE (reference sequence). The CDR3 sequence is CASSPALDTQYF. The CDR3 bases are TGTGCCAGCAGCCCGGCTCTAGATACGCAGTATTTT.